A selection of T cell receptor beta chains follows, all from one sample in a study of OX40 agonist ivuxolimab in advanced cancers. Clones were sequenced by immunoSEQ multiplex PCR, and TCRdb holds only the in-frame ones, with some missing. The sample gives under 80,000 clones, roughly 87% of which show up once; 1.5% to 2% is in the top ten. The input for sequencing was CD4+ or CD8+ T cells sorted from blood, taken in a trial of the OX40 agonist ivuxolimab. These receptors came from an adult with an advanced solid tumor such as melanoma, head and neck, liver or kidney cancer. Both conserved end residues are part of each CDR3. A D gene is named only where the DNA matches it firmly. Not all rows give a size; the values are once, few, many and, for expanded clones, a class.

v_call: TRBV7-2
d_call: -
cdr3_length: 15
clone_size: -
j_call: TRBJ2-3
cdr3_aa: CASSLVPGRGDTQYF
cdr3_nt: TGTGCCAGCAGCTTAGTTCCAGGGCGAGGAGATACGCAGTATTTT

v_call: TRBV7-2
d_call: TRBD2
cdr3_length: 15
clone_size: -
j_call: TRBJ2-1
cdr3_aa: CASSLERGVYNEQFF
cdr3_nt: TGTGCCAGCAGCTTAGAGCGGGGGGTCTACAATGAGCAGTTCTTC

v_call: TRBV28
d_call: -
cdr3_length: 16
clone_size: -
j_call: TRBJ2-1
cdr3_aa: CASRPGGGTTYNEQFF
cdr3_nt: TGTGCCAGCAGGCCCGGGGGAGGAACCACCTACAATGAGCAGTTCTTC

v_call: TRBV30
d_call: -
cdr3_length: 15
clone_size: -
j_call: TRBJ2-1
cdr3_aa: CACRGAKGSYNEQFF
cdr3_nt: TGTGCCTGCCGGGGGGCAAAGGGCTCCTACAATGAGCAGTTCTTC

v_call: TRBV5-5
d_call: TRBD2
cdr3_length: 15
clone_size: -
j_call: TRBJ2-7
cdr3_aa: CASSLDPGGAYEQYF
cdr3_nt: TGTGCCAGCAGCTTGGACCCGGGGGGGGCCTACGAGCAGTACTTC

v_call: TRBV28
d_call: -
cdr3_length: 16
clone_size: -
j_call: TRBJ1-4
cdr3_aa: CASSLIGGGAPIELFF
cdr3_nt: TGTGCCAGCAGTTTAATTGGTGGGGGGGCGCCGATTGAACTGTTTTTT

v_call: TRBV6-1
d_call: TRBD1
cdr3_length: 14
clone_size: -
j_call: TRBJ2-1
cdr3_aa: CASSEPGQGNEQFF
cdr3_nt: TGTGCCAGCAGTGAGCCGGGACAGGGGAATGAGCAGTTCTTC

v_call: TRBV7-6
d_call: TRBD2
cdr3_length: 18
clone_size: -
j_call: TRBJ2-2
cdr3_aa: CASSLVRGGATNTGELFF
cdr3_nt: TGTGCCAGCAGCTTAGTTCGCGGGGGGGCGACGAACACCGGGGAGCTGTTTTTT

v_call: TRBV7-8
d_call: -
cdr3_length: 15
clone_size: -
j_call: TRBJ1-2
cdr3_aa: CASSLDLGRLDGYTF
cdr3_nt: TGTGCCAGCAGCTTAGACCTGGGGCGGTTAGATGGCTACACCTTC

v_call: TRBV7-3
d_call: TRBD1
cdr3_length: 17
clone_size: once
j_call: TRBJ2-2
cdr3_aa: CASSSGQGRTLGGELFF
cdr3_nt: TGTGCCAGCAGCTCGGGACAGGGCCGCACCCTGGGCGGGGAGCTGTTTTTT

v_call: TRBV20-1
d_call: -
cdr3_length: 11
clone_size: -
j_call: TRBJ2-1
cdr3_aa: CSARQSREQFF
cdr3_nt: TGCAGTGCTAGACAGTCCCGGGAGCAGTTCTTC

v_call: TRBV7-2
d_call: -
cdr3_length: 12
clone_size: -
j_call: TRBJ2-3
cdr3_aa: CASSLEPDTQYF
cdr3_nt: TGTGCCAGCAGCTTAGAGCCAGATACGCAGTATTTT

v_call: TRBV7-2
d_call: TRBD2
cdr3_length: 15
clone_size: -
j_call: TRBJ2-3
cdr3_aa: CASRALAGGAGTQYF
cdr3_nt: TGTGCCAGCAGGGCCCTGGCGGGGGGTGCTGGGACGCAGTATTTT

v_call: TRBV7-9
d_call: -
cdr3_length: 13
clone_size: -
j_call: TRBJ1-1
cdr3_aa: CASSLSSGSRAFF
cdr3_nt: TGTGCCAGCAGCTTAAGTTCTGGGAGCAGGGCTTTCTTT

v_call: TRBV2
d_call: TRBD2
cdr3_length: 15
clone_size: -
j_call: TRBJ2-3
cdr3_aa: CASSDGRGGPDTQYF
cdr3_nt: TGTGCCAGCAGTGATGGGCGGGGGGGCCCCGATACGCAGTATTTT

v_call: TRBV20-1
d_call: TRBD1
cdr3_length: 11
clone_size: -
j_call: TRBJ1-1
cdr3_aa: CSASNRGPAFF
cdr3_nt: TGCAGTGCTAGTAACAGGGGGCCAGCTTTCTTT

v_call: TRBV18
d_call: -
cdr3_length: 14
clone_size: -
j_call: TRBJ2-5
cdr3_aa: CASSPPASGETQYF
cdr3_nt: TGTGCCAGCTCACCGCCCGCGTCGGGGGAGACCCAGTACTTC

v_call: TRBV5-5
d_call: TRBD1
cdr3_length: 15
clone_size: -
j_call: TRBJ2-2
cdr3_aa: CASATGTANTGELFF
cdr3_nt: TGTGCCAGCGCCACCGGGACAGCGAACACCGGGGAGCTGTTTTTT

v_call: TRBV5-4
d_call: -
cdr3_length: 13
clone_size: -
j_call: TRBJ2-5
cdr3_aa: CASSLTQQETQYF
cdr3_nt: TGTGCCAGCAGCTTGACGCAACAAGAGACCCAGTACTTC

v_call: TRBV19
d_call: -
cdr3_length: 11
clone_size: -
j_call: TRBJ2-7
cdr3_aa: CASSSWDEQYF
cdr3_nt: TGTGCCAGTAGTAGTTGGGACGAGCAGTACTTC

v_call: TRBV7-9
d_call: TRBD1
cdr3_length: 14
clone_size: few
j_call: TRBJ2-7
cdr3_aa: CASISHRGTYEQYF
cdr3_nt: TGTGCCAGCATAAGTCACAGGGGCACCTACGAGCAGTACTTC

v_call: TRBV7-2
d_call: TRBD2
cdr3_length: 17
clone_size: once
j_call: TRBJ2-1
cdr3_aa: CASSRTLAGQYYNEQFF
cdr3_nt: TGTGCCAGCAGCCGTACACTAGCGGGGCAATACTACAATGAGCAGTTCTTC

v_call: TRBV9
d_call: TRBD2
cdr3_length: 18
clone_size: -
j_call: TRBJ2-1
cdr3_aa: CASSVGPDGGARYNEQFF
cdr3_nt: TGTGCCAGCAGCGTAGGACCTGACGGGGGGGCGAGATACAATGAGCAGTTCTTC

v_call: TRBV7-9
d_call: -
cdr3_length: 14
clone_size: -
j_call: TRBJ1-1
cdr3_aa: CASSPLSVNTEAFF
cdr3_nt: TGTGCTAGCAGCCCTTTAAGCGTGAACACTGAAGCTTTCTTT

v_call: TRBV18
d_call: -
cdr3_length: 16
clone_size: -
j_call: TRBJ2-6
cdr3_aa: CASSPSGGSGANVLTF
cdr3_nt: TGTGCCAGCTCACCCTCAGGAGGCTCTGGGGCCAACGTCCTGACTTTC

v_call: TRBV10-1
d_call: -
cdr3_length: 15
clone_size: -
j_call: TRBJ2-1
cdr3_aa: CASSESGLIYNEQFF
cdr3_nt: TGCGCCAGCAGTGAGTCAGGCCTCATATACAATGAGCAGTTCTTC

v_call: TRBV29-1
d_call: TRBD1
cdr3_length: 14
clone_size: -
j_call: TRBJ2-3
cdr3_aa: CSIRPGQGLDTQYF
cdr3_nt: TGCAGCATTCGTCCGGGACAGGGTTTGGATACGCAGTATTTT

v_call: TRBV7-9
d_call: -
cdr3_length: 17
clone_size: once
j_call: TRBJ1-4
cdr3_aa: CASSRDTLVGQREKLFF
cdr3_nt: TGTGCCAGCAGCCGTGACACCCTCGTGGGGCAGAGGGAAAAACTGTTTTTT

v_call: TRBV5-4
d_call: TRBD2
cdr3_length: 15
clone_size: -
j_call: TRBJ2-2
cdr3_aa: CASSQRGGNTGELFF
cdr3_nt: TGTGCCAGCAGTCAGCGGGGGGGAAACACCGGGGAGCTGTTTTTT

v_call: TRBV5-1
d_call: -
cdr3_length: 15
clone_size: -
j_call: TRBJ2-1
cdr3_aa: CASSPQGGSYNEQFF
cdr3_nt: TGCGCCAGCAGCCCCCAGGGGGGTTCCTACAATGAGCAGTTCTTC

v_call: TRBV11-2
d_call: TRBD2
cdr3_length: 15
clone_size: -
j_call: TRBJ2-5
cdr3_aa: CASSLDSGGWETQYF
cdr3_nt: TGTGCCAGCAGCTTAGATAGCGGGGGATGGGAGACCCAGTACTTC

v_call: TRBV19
d_call: TRBD1
cdr3_length: 13
clone_size: -
j_call: TRBJ1-2
cdr3_aa: CASRQGQAYGYTF
cdr3_nt: TGTGCCAGTAGACAAGGACAGGCCTATGGCTACACCTTC

v_call: TRBV5-1
d_call: -
cdr3_length: 13
clone_size: few
j_call: TRBJ1-1
cdr3_aa: CASSLEANTEAFF
cdr3_nt: TGCGCCAGCAGCTTGGAAGCGAACACTGAAGCTTTCTTT

v_call: TRBV2
d_call: TRBD1
cdr3_length: 15
clone_size: few
j_call: TRBJ1-4
cdr3_aa: CASSHRTGKNEKLFF
cdr3_nt: TGTGCCAGCAGCCATCGGACAGGGAAGAATGAAAAACTGTTTTTT

v_call: TRBV5-5
d_call: TRBD1
cdr3_length: 15
clone_size: -
j_call: TRBJ1-5
cdr3_aa: CASSFEGGWNQPQHF
cdr3_nt: TGTGCCAGCAGCTTTGAAGGGGGCTGGAATCAGCCCCAGCATTTT

v_call: TRBV9
d_call: -
cdr3_length: 13
clone_size: -
j_call: TRBJ2-5
cdr3_aa: CASREQGWETQYF
cdr3_nt: TGTGCCAGCAGAGAGCAGGGGTGGGAGACCCAGTACTTC

v_call: TRBV10-3
d_call: -
cdr3_length: 12
clone_size: -
j_call: TRBJ1-2
cdr3_aa: CAAGGLGSGYTF
cdr3_nt: TGTGCCGCGGGGGGTCTGGGGAGCGGCTACACCTTC

v_call: TRBV5-6
d_call: -
cdr3_length: 14
clone_size: -
j_call: TRBJ1-3
cdr3_aa: CASSLGEPGNTIYF
cdr3_nt: TGTGCCAGCAGCTTGGGGGAGCCTGGGAACACCATATATTTT